This TCR beta chain is from a study of cytomegalovirus exposure and HLA in healthy donors. The germline CDR1 and CDR2 sequences are MNHEY and SMNVEV (reference sequence). This CDR3 comprises 12 residues. The ends were cut back, 6 bases at V and 8 bases at J, with 11 bases in the middle. This PCR relied on a set of 60 Vbeta primers and 13 Jbeta primers. Measured with immunoSEQ multiplex PCR; TCRdb has only the in-frame clones, and not every one. The repertoire holds over 85,000 clones, with around 77% as singletons. The chain carries TRBV27 and TRBJ2-1, with D possibly matching TRBD1 (5 bases). This clonotype was sampled from a male donor in good health and CMV-seropositive. Sequencing was carried out using PBMCs. CDR3 sequence: CASRQTVYEQFF. The CDR3 DNA sequence: TGTGCCAGCAGACAGACAGTTTATGAGCAGTTCTTC.